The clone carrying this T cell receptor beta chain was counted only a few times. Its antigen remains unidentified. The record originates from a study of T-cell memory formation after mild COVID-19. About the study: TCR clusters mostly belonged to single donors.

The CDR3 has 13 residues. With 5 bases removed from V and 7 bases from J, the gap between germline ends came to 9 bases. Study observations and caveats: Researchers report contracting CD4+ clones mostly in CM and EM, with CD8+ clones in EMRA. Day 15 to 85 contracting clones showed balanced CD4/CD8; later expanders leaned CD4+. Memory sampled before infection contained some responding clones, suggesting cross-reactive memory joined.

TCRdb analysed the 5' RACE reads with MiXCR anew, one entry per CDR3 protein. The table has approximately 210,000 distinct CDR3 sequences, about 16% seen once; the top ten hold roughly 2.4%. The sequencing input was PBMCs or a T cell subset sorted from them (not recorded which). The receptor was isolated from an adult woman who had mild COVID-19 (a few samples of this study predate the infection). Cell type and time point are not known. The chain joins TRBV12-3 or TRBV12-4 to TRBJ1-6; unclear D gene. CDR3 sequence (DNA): TGTGCCAGCAGTGAGTTTGGAAATTCACCCCTCCACTTT. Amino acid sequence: CASSEFGNSPLHF.